This T cell receptor beta chain was identified in a study of T cell responses to AZD1222 COVID-19 vaccine. Generated by immunoSEQ multiplex PCR, the TCRdb table keeps only in-frame clones and is missing some. Of some 170,000 clones listed, approximately 90% were seen once; the top ten hold about 1.7%. CDR1 and CDR2 (germline): ENHRY, SYGVKD. The CDR3 loop spans 15 amino acids. Trimming removed 3 bases at V and 3 bases at J, with 14 bases between. Samples with a second dose at about 4 or about 12 weeks were pooled together. The clonotype comes from an adult who received the AZD1222 COVID-19 vaccine. Here the sequenced sample was peripheral blood, taken 28 days after the second AZD1222 dose. This chain uses TRBV10-3 with TRBJ1-1; no definite D call. CDR3 region: CAISDKGRKDTEAFF. The CDR3 DNA follows: TGTGCCATCAGTGATAAGGGTCGGAAGGACACTGAAGCTTTCTTT.